These T cell receptor beta chains were read from a single sample in a study of OX40 agonist ivuxolimab in advanced cancers. Assay used: immunoSEQ multiplex PCR; TCRdb lists only in-frame clones, some missing. This table holds about 15,000 clones, around four fifths found once. The specimen comprised CD4+ or CD8+ T cells sorted from blood, sampled in a trial of the OX40 agonist ivuxolimab. Every receptor here comes from an adult with an advanced solid tumor such as melanoma, head and neck, liver or kidney cancer. Both conserved end residues are part of each CDR3. Each record gives: V gene, J gene, D gene, clone size, CDR3 protein, CDR3 DNA. The D gene is left open where the match is weak. A clone size is listed for some rows: how often the clone was seen (once, few, many), or a class if it is expanded.

TRBV27	TRBJ2-1	-	-	CASSLGRRNEQFF	TGTGCCAGCAGTTTAGGGCGAAGAAATGAGCAGTTCTTC
TRBV11-2	TRBJ1-6	TRBD1	once	CASSWEGQGSYNSPLHF	TGTGCCAGCAGCTGGGAAGGACAGGGGTCCTATAATTCACCCCTCCACTTT
TRBV4-1	TRBJ2-7	TRBD2	-	CASSPGGTSGRAGSYEQYF	TGCGCCAGCAGCCCAGGTGGGACTAGCGGGAGGGCCGGATCCTACGAGCAGTACTTC
TRBV13	TRBJ1-4	-	-	CASSPGGRFEKLFF	TGTGCCAGCAGCCCCGGGGGCCGGTTTGAAAAACTGTTTTTT
TRBV5-4	TRBJ2-7	TRBD2	-	CASSLREMAGGLDEQYF	TGTGCCAGCAGCTTGCGCGAGATGGCGGGGGGGCTCGACGAGCAGTACTTC
TRBV6-5	TRBJ1-1	-	-	CASSVGVRTEAFF	TGTGCCAGCAGTGTGGGGGTCCGCACTGAAGCTTTCTTT
TRBV12-5	TRBJ2-1	TRBD2	-	CASGGLEGNEQFF	TGTGCTAGTGGGGGACTAGAAGGCAATGAGCAGTTCTTC
TRBV5-1	TRBJ2-5	TRBD2	-	CASTEGLAGVGETQYF	TGCGCCAGCACGGAGGGACTAGCGGGAGTGGGAGAGACCCAGTACTTC
TRBV7-9	TRBJ1-1	-	-	CASSHTVNTEAFF	TGTGCCAGCAGCCACACAGTGAACACTGAAGCTTTCTTT
TRBV7-9	TRBJ2-3	-	-	CASSFLGSPTTDTQYF	TGTGCCAGCAGCTTCCTAGGCTCCCCAACCACAGATACGCAGTATTTT
TRBV9	TRBJ1-5	TRBD1	-	CASSATGLVQPQHF	TGTGCCAGCAGCGCGACAGGGTTGGTTCAGCCCCAGCATTTT
TRBV7-6	TRBJ1-1	-	-	CASSFRRGLNTEAFF	TGTGCCAGCAGCTTCCGACGCGGGTTGAACACTGAAGCTTTCTTT
TRBV9	TRBJ2-1	TRBD1	-	CASSPTLEDRDEQFF	TGTGCCAGCAGCCCAACATTAGAGGACAGGGATGAGCAGTTCTTC
TRBV5-8	TRBJ1-2	TRBD1	-	CASSWTQGAYNGYTF	TGTGCCAGCAGCTGGACACAGGGGGCATATAATGGCTACACCTTC
TRBV5-1	TRBJ2-7	-	-	CASSLASTWEGDEQYF	TGCGCCAGCAGCTTGGCTAGCACCTGGGAGGGGGACGAGCAGTACTTC
TRBV2	TRBJ2-7	-	-	CASSEDQYF	TGTGCCAGCAGTGAAGATCAGTACTTC
TRBV10-3	TRBJ2-2	-	-	CAIRVSTETGELFF	TGTGCCATCAGGGTCTCGACAGAAACCGGGGAGCTGTTTTTT
TRBV14	TRBJ2-5	-	-	CASSPLGQETQYF	TGTGCCAGCAGCCCCTTAGGGCAAGAGACCCAGTACTTC
TRBV4-1	TRBJ2-4	TRBD1	medium-sized	CASSQGQGRYIQYF	TGCGCCAGCAGCCAGGGACAGGGGCGCTACATTCAGTACTTC
TRBV18	TRBJ2-5	TRBD2	once	CASSPGTSGYAPETQYF	TGTGCCAGCTCACCAGGGACTAGCGGGTACGCTCCAGAGACCCAGTACTTC
TRBV27	TRBJ2-7	TRBD2	-	CASSQREVGYEQYF	TGTGCCAGCAGTCAGCGGGAGGTAGGGTACGAGCAGTACTTC
TRBV2	TRBJ2-1	-	-	CASMVSGVFGEQFF	TGTGCCAGCATGGTGTCAGGGGTCTTCGGTGAGCAGTTCTTC
TRBV7-6	TRBJ1-1	-	-	CASTRSGRGPLNTEAFF	TGTGCCAGCACCCGTAGTGGACGCGGGCCGCTGAACACTGAAGCTTTCTTT
TRBV7-6	TRBJ2-5	-	-	CASSFYVGETQYF	TGTGCCAGCAGCTTTTACGTCGGAGAGACCCAGTACTTC
TRBV9	TRBJ2-1	-	once	CASSVGGGGGNEQFF	TGTGCCAGCAGCGTAGGAGGGGGAGGAGGCAATGAGCAGTTCTTC
TRBV6-1	TRBJ2-7	-	-	CASSEGLLDEQYF	TGTGCCAGCAGTGAAGGGCTCCTCGACGAGCAGTACTTC
TRBV6-5	TRBJ2-2	TRBD2	-	CASSHSSGREDGELFF	TGTGCCAGCAGTCACTCTAGCGGGAGGGAGGACGGGGAGCTGTTTTTT
TRBV19	TRBJ2-7	-	-	CASSIGEDPTYEQYF	TGTGCCAGTAGTATTGGGGAGGACCCCACCTACGAGCAGTACTTC
TRBV9	TRBJ2-7	-	-	CASSANQGTSYEQYF	TGTGCCAGCAGCGCAAATCAGGGGACCTCCTACGAGCAGTACTTC
TRBV7-5	TRBJ1-5	-	-	CARSPPRQVYSNQPQHF	TGTGCCAGAAGCCCCCCCAGACAGGTTTATAGCAATCAGCCCCAGCATTTT
TRBV6-1	TRBJ2-3	-	-	CASSETKEARTYTDTQYF	TGTGCCAGCAGTGAAACCAAGGAGGCCCGAACCTACACAGATACGCAGTATTTT
TRBV18	TRBJ2-1	TRBD2	-	CASSLYGGDGGNEQFF	TGTGCCAGCTCACTATATGGGGGGGACGGCGGCAATGAGCAGTTCTTC
TRBV5-1	TRBJ2-7	TRBD1	-	CASSQTGVSYEQYF	TGCGCCAGCAGCCAGACAGGGGTCTCCTACGAGCAGTACTTC
TRBV7-3	TRBJ2-1	TRBD2	-	CASSPGGGREQFF	TGTGCCAGCAGCCCGGGGGGTGGAAGGGAGCAGTTCTTC
TRBV6-6	TRBJ2-1	-	-	CASSTRTTYNEQFF	TGTGCCAGCAGTACCCGGACTACCTACAATGAGCAGTTCTTC
TRBV7-2	TRBJ2-1	TRBD1	few	CASSLGTGFIYEQFF	TGTGCCAGCAGCTTAGGGACAGGGTTTATCTATGAGCAGTTCTTC
TRBV7-9	TRBJ2-5	-	-	CASSPNWGETQYF	TGTGCCAGCAGCCCTAACTGGGGGGAGACCCAGTACTTC
TRBV29-1	TRBJ2-7	TRBD1	-	CSVEDRDSYEQYF	TGCAGCGTTGAAGACCGGGACAGCTACGAGCAGTACTTC
TRBV27	TRBJ1-6	-	-	CASGGGNNSPLHF	TGTGCCAGTGGTGGAGGGAATAATTCACCCCTCCACTTT
TRBV4-1	TRBJ2-3	TRBD2	once	CASSQGLSGSADTQYF	TGCGCCAGCAGCCAAGGGCTAAGCGGGAGCGCAGATACGCAGTATTTT
TRBV6-6	TRBJ1-2	TRBD1	-	CASSYLGQYGYTF	TGTGCCAGCAGTTACTTGGGACAGTATGGCTACACCTTC
TRBV19	TRBJ1-1	-	-	CASIAGSLEAFF	TGTGCCAGTATTGCGGGATCCCTTGAAGCTTTCTTT
TRBV9	TRBJ2-5	-	-	CASSPGVGGETQYF	TGTGCCAGCAGTCCTGGGGTGGGCGGGGAGACCCAGTACTTC
TRBV7-2	TRBJ1-5	-	-	CASSLRTENQPQHF	TGTGCCAGCAGCTTAAGGACGGAAAATCAGCCCCAGCATTTT
TRBV4-2	TRBJ1-1	TRBD1	medium-sized	CASSQNPGQGYTEAFF	TGTGCCAGCAGTCAAAATCCGGGACAGGGGTACACTGAAGCTTTCTTT